This T cell receptor (beta chain) was sequenced during a study of cytomegalovirus exposure and HLA in healthy donors. On this clone itself: Its antigen is undetermined.

Germline V gives CDR1 MGHDK, CDR2 SYGVNS. Trimming took 6 bases from V and 5 from J, leaving 17 bases between them. The CDR3 totals 14 residues. The study, taken as a whole, reports: About 150 TCR beta chains were listed as cytomegalovirus-associated.

Method: immunoSEQ multiplex PCR; TCRdb's copy keeps in-frame clones and lacks some. The data show about 280,000 clones, approximately 87% seen once. The receptor was derived from a woman under 30 in good health and CMV-seronegative. The sample was PBMCs. The rearrangement joins TRBV25-1 to TRBJ2-7; the D gene is possibly TRBD1 (6 bases). The CDR3 loop reads CASRTGAPIDEQYF. For the CDR3, the DNA is TGTGCCAGCAGGACAGGAGCCCCTATTGACGAGCAGTACTTC.